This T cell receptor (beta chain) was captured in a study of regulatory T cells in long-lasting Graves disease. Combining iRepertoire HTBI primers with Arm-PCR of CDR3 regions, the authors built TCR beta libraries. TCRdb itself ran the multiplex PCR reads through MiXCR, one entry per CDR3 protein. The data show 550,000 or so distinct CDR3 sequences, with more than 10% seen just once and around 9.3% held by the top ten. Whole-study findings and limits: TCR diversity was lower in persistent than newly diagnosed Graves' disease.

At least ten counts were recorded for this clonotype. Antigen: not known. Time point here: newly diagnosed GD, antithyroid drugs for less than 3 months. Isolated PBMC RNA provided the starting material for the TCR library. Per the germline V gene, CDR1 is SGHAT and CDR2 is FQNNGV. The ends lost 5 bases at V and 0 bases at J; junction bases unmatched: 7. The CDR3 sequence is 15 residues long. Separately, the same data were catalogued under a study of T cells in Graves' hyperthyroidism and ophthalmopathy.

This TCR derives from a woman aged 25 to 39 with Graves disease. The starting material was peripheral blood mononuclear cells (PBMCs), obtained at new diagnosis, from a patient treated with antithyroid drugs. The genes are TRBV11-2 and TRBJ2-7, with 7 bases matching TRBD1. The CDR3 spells CASSIGQDSSYEQYF. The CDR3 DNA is TGTGCCAGCAGCATCGGACAGGATAGCTCCTACGAGCAGTACTTC.